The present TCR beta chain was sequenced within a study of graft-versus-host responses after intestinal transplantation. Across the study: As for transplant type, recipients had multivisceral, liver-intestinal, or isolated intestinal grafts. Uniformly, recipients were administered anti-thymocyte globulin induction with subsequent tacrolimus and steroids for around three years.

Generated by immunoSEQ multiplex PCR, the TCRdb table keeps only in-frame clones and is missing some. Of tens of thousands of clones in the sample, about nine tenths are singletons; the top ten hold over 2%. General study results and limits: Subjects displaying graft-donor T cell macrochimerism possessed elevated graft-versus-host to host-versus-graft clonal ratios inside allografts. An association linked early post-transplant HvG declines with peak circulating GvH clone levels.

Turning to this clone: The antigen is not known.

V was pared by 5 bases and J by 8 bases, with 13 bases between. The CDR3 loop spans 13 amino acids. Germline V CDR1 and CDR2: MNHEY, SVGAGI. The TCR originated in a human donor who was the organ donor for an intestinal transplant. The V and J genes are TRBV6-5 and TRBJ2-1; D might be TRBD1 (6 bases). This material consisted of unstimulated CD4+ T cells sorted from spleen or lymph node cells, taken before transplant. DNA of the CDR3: TGTGCCAGCAGTCGCCCCCACAGGGATGAGCAGTTCTTC. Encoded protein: CASSRPHRDEQFF.